Following are 19 T cell receptor beta chains from one sample sequenced in a study of T cells in Graves' hyperthyroidism and ophthalmopathy. Authors of the study amplified TCR beta CDR3 regions from RNA transcripts. When the TCR CDR3 underwent first-round RT-PCR, the HTBI primer set was used. One entry per CDR3 protein results from TCRdb running MiXCR on the multiplex PCR reads. The sample includes around 540,000 distinct CDR3 sequences, around 16% of them seen just once. The sample was blood. These receptors all come from a woman in her twenties or thirties with Graves' ophthalmopathy.

This clonotype was observed many times. This sequence joins TRBV20-1 and TRBJ2-7; 10 bases line up with TRBD1. With V trimmed by 6 bases and J by 2 bases, 7 bases remained unmatched. CDR3 length: 14 residues. CDR1 is DFQATT, CDR2 SNEGSKA, per germline (reference sequence). CDR3 region: CSAPPGQGAYEQYF. DNA for the CDR3: TGCAGTGCCCCACCCGGACAGGGGGCCTACGAGCAGTACTTC.

V usage is TRBV28 and J usage is TRBJ1-3; the D is unclear. CDR3 length: 14 residues. Germline CDR1 and CDR2: MDHEN and SYDVKM. V was trimmed by 6 bases and J by 1 base, leaving 10 bases between them. The CDR3 coding sequence is TGTGCCAGCAGCCCTCAGATTTCTGGAAACACCATATATTTT. Translated, it gives CASSPQISGNTIYF.

V gene TRBV20-1 combines with J gene TRBJ2-1; 9 bases map to TRBD2. Germline V gives CDR1 DFQATT, CDR2 SNEGSKA (reference sequence). The CDR3 is 13 amino acids. The junction had 3 bases not matched to a gene; V was cut back by 5 bases and J by 4 bases. The CDR3: CSALAGGYNEQFF. CDR3 nucleotides: TGCAGTGCTCTTGCGGGAGGGTACAATGAGCAGTTCTTC.

This clonotype was seen ten or more times. The rearrangement links TRBV11-3 to TRBJ2-1; D possibly corresponds to TRBD2 (6 bases). The V gene lost 5 bases and the J gene lost 9 bases, with 17 bases spanning the gap. The CDR3 runs 14 residues. Germline V lookup: CDR1 SGHNT, CDR2 YENEEA. The CDR3 DNA is TGTGCCAGCAGCCATCATCGGGAGAGGGGTGAGCAGTTCTTC. Translating gives CASSHHRERGEQFF. The full variable domain, with the rest looked up from reference TRBV11-3 and TRBJ2-1, is EAGVVQSPRYKIIEKKQPVAFWCNPISGHNTLYWYLQNLGQGPELLIRYENEEAVDDSQLPKDRFSAERLKGVDSTLKIQPAELGDSAVYLCASSHHRERGEQFFGPGTRLTVL.

This clonotype came up many times. The chain uses TRBV4-1 and TRBJ1-2; D is unresolved. Germline CDR1 is MGHRA and CDR2 is YSYEKL. This CDR3 contains 14 residues. Trimming removed 2 bases from V and 3 bases from J, with 10 bases in between. CDR3 bases: TGCGCCAGCAGCCAAAACAAGGGAGACTATGGCTACACCTTC. Amino acid sequence: CASSQNKGDYGYTF.

The chain recombines TRBV3-1 with TRBJ1-2; no reliable D call. Germline CDR1 reads LGHDT; CDR2 reads YNNKEL (reference sequence). The CDR3 consists of 14 residues. Trimming stripped 1 base from V and 4 bases from J, with 10 bases between. DNA of the CDR3: TGTGCCAGCAGCCAAGTCGACGGTACCTATGGCTACACCTTC. Translation: CASSQVDGTYGYTF. Drawing the rest from reference TRBV3-1 and TRBJ1-2, the complete variable domain is DTAVSQTPKYLVTQMGNDKSIKCEQNLGHDTMYWYKQDSKKFLKIMFSYNNKELIINETVPNRFSPKSPDKAHLNLHINSLELGDSAVYFCASSQVDGTYGYTFGSGTRLTVV.

This clonotype occurred a few times. J is TRBJ2-2 and V is TRBV19; tentatively, D is TRBD2 (5 bases). CDR3 length equals 15 residues. Germline V CDR1 and CDR2: LNHDA, SQIVND (reference sequence). Trimming left V 7 bases short and J 4 bases short, with 16 bases between. The CDR3: CASKSSGRGTGELFF. CDR3 in DNA: TGTGCCAGTAAGAGTTCGGGCCGGGGCACCGGGGAGCTGTTTTTT.

In this sample, this clonotype turned up many times. The chain recombines TRBV28 with TRBJ2-7; D unresolved. Germline V lookup: CDR1 MDHEN, CDR2 SYDVKM. The CDR3 length is 19 residues. V lost 1 base, J lost 1 base, and 23 bases lay in between. The CDR3 nucleotides are TGTGCCAGCAGTTTATTTTCGGTGTGGCGATCTGCAGAATCCTACGAGCAGTACTTC. This encodes CASSLFSVWRSAESYEQYF.

This clonotype turned up a few times. The rearrangement joins TRBV19 to TRBJ2-1; 8 bases match TRBD2. Germline V gene sequence: CDR1 LNHDA, CDR2 SQIVND (reference sequence). The CDR3 is 17 residues long. J was trimmed by 1 base and V by 2 bases; bases with no gene match: 7. For the CDR3, the DNA is TGTGCCAGTAGTATATTCCGGGGCGGGGGGTCCTACAATGAGCAGTTCTTC. It is translated as CASSIFRGGGSYNEQFF.

This clonotype was found many times. The rearrangement links TRBV30 to TRBJ1-1, with 7 bases fitting TRBD1. This CDR3 has 13 residues. Germline V gene sequence: CDR1 GTSNPN, CDR2 SVGIG (reference sequence). V dropped 2 bases and J dropped 6; count of bases not matched to a gene: 6. For the CDR3, the DNA is TGTGCCTGGAGTTTTCCGGGACAGCCTGAAGCTTTCTTT. Its protein is CAWSFPGQPEAFF.

The chain uses TRBV19 and TRBJ2-1; 10 bases fit TRBD2. Germline CDR1 LNHDA, CDR2 SQIVND (reference sequence). The CDR3 consists of 19 residues. V lost 5 bases, J lost 2 bases, and 15 bases stayed unmatched. The CDR3 region has the DNA TGTGCCAGTAGTCCACATTGGGTTTCAGCGGGAGGGCCCTACAATGAGCAGTTCTTC. Translating it yields CASSPHWVSAGGPYNEQFF.

On this clonotype: Just one base apart from a much larger clone, this may be a read error. This rearrangement joins TRBV4-3 to TRBJ1-3; D uncertain. The length of the CDR3 is 12 residues. Trimming removed 6 bases at V and 5 bases at J, with 8 bases between. The germline V gene has CDR1 LGHNA and CDR2 YSLEER. In nucleotides, the CDR3 is TGCGCCAGCAGGCCTATCAGAAACACCATATATTTT. It is translated as CASRPIRNTIYF.

CDR3 protein: CASSYSGGTSDTQYF. The CDR3 DNA follows: TGTGCCAGCAGTTACTCAGGGGGAACCTCCGATACGCAGTATTTT. The V and J genes are TRBV6-6 and TRBJ2-3; TRBD1 might be the D (6 bases). The germline V gene encodes CDR1 MNHNY and CDR2 SVGAGI (reference sequence). V was trimmed by 0 bases and J by 6 bases, leaving 13 bases between them. This CDR3 is built from 15 residues.

Comment on this clonotype: A much larger clonotype is one base distant, so this may be a read error. The chain combines TRBV20-1 with TRBJ2-1, with 11 positions matching TRBD2. V was pared by 7 bases and J by 7 bases, with 9 bases of the junction left unmatched. CDR1 DFQATT and CDR2 SNEGSKA come from the germline V gene (reference sequence). The CDR3 extends over 14 amino acids. CDR3 bases: TGCAGTGTCGCCACTAGCGGGAGAAGGAATGAGCAGTTCTTC. It encodes CSVATSGRRNEQFF.

Many counts were recorded for this clonotype. The chain is built from TRBV7-9 and TRBJ1-1; D unclear. This CDR3 is 15 amino acids long. Germline CDR1 is SEHNR and CDR2 is FQNEAQ (reference sequence). Trimming stripped 1 base from V and 0 bases from J, with 9 bases between. The CDR3 reads CASSLEGGVNTEAFF. The CDR3 bases are TGTGCCAGCAGCTTAGAGGGCGGAGTGAACACTGAAGCTTTCTTT.

This clonotype was counted at least ten times. This chain links TRBV30 with TRBJ1-5; a possible D gene is TRBD1 (5 bases). The CDR3 loop spans 15 amino acids. The germline gives CDR1 GTSNPN, CDR2 SVGIG (reference sequence). V dropped 2 bases and J dropped 4 bases, with 15 bases sitting between them. The CDR3 region has the DNA TGTGCCTGGAGTACAAGGGGCTGGAGAAATCAGCCCCAGCATTTT. This gives the protein CAWSTRGWRNQPQHF.

Ten or more counts support this clonotype. The chain is built from TRBV5-1 and TRBJ2-7; a weak D match, TRBD2 (5 bases). Germline V gene lookup returns CDR1 SGHRS and CDR2 YFSETQ. CDR3 length: 13 amino acids. V lost 6 bases and J lost 0, with 10 bases in between. The CDR3 nucleotides are TGCGCCAGCACGGGCGGGTCCTCCTACGAGCAGTACTTC. This codes for CASTGGSSYEQYF.

This clonotype was seen ten or more times. The V gene is TRBV6-2 or TRBV6-3, the J gene TRBJ2-1; the match to TRBD2 covers 7 bases. The CDR3 spans 13 residues. J was trimmed by 8 bases and V by 6 bases; bases with no gene match: 7. In germline, CDR1 is MNHEY, CDR2 SVGEGT. CDR3 in amino acids: CASSAGEAYEQFF. In nucleotides, the CDR3 is TGTGCCAGCAGCGCGGGAGAGGCCTATGAGCAGTTCTTC.

The table lists this clonotype with a few counts. The rearrangement links TRBV28 to TRBJ1-6; D gene uncertain. V lost 1 base and J lost 7, with 17 bases in between. The CDR3 loop spans 17 amino acids. Germline V gene sequence: CDR1 MDHEN, CDR2 SYDVKM. The CDR3 DNA reads TGTGCCAGCAGTTTATCCCCCGCATGGACCTTCAATTCACCCCTCCACTTT. It specifies CASSLSPAWTFNSPLHF.